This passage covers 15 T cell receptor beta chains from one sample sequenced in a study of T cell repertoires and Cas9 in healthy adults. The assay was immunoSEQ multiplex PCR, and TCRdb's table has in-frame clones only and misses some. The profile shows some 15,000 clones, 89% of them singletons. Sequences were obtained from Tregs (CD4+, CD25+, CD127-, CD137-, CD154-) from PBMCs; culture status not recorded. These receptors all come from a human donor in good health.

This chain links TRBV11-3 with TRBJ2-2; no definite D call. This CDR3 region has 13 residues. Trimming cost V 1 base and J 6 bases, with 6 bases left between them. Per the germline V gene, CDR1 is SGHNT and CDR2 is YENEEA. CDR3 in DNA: TGTGCCAGCAGCTTAGGGGCCGCCGGGGAGCTGTTTTTT. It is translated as CASSLGAAGELFF.

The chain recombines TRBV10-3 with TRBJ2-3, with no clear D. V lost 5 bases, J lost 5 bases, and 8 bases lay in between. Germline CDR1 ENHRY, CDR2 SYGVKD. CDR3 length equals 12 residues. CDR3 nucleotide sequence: TGTGCCATCAGTTCACTGGAAGATACGCAGTATTTT. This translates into CAISSLEDTQYF.

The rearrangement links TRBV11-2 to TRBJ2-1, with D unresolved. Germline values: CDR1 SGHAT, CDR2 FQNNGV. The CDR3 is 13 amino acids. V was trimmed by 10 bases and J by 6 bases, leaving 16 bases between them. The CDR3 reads CATDDGFGNEQFF. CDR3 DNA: TGTGCCACCGACGACGGCTTCGGCAATGAGCAGTTCTTC.

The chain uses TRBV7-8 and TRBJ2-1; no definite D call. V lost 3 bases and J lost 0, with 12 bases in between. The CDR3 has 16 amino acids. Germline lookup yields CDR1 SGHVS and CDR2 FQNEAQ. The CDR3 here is CASSLLWVSSYNEQFF. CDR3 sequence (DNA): TGTGCCAGCAGCTTGCTTTGGGTGAGCTCCTACAATGAGCAGTTCTTC.

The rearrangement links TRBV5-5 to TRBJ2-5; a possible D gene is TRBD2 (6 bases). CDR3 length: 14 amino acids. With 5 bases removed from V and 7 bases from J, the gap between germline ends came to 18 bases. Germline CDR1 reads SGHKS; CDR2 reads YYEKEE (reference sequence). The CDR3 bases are TGTGCCAGCAGGGAGGGCCTAGTATACGGGACCCAGTACTTC. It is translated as CASREGLVYGTQYF.

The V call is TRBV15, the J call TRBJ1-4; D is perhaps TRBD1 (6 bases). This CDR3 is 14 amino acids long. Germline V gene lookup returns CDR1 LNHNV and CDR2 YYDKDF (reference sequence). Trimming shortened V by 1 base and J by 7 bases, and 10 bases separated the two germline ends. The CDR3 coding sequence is TGTGCCACCAGCAGAGGGACAGAAGGTGAAAAACTGTTTTTT. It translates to CATSRGTEGEKLFF.

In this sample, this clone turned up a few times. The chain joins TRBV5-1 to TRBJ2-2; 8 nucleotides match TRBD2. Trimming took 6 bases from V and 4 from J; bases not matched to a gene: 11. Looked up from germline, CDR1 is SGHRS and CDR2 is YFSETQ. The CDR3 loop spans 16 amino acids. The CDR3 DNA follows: TGCGCCAGCACTCAAACGGGGGGGCTTCGCACCGGGGAGCTGTTTTTT. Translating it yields CASTQTGGLRTGELFF.

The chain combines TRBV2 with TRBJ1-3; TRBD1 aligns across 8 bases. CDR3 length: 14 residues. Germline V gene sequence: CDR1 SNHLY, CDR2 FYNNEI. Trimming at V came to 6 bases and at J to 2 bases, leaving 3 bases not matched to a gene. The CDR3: CASRKDRAGNTIYF. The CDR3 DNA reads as TGTGCCAGCAGGAAGGACAGGGCTGGAAACACCATATATTTT.

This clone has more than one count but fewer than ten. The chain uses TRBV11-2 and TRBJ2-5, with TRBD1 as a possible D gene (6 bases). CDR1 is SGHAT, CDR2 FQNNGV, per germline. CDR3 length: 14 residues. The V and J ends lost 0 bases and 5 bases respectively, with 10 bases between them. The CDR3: CASSLERGLETQYF. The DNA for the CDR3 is TGTGCCAGCAGCTTAGAGAGGGGGTTGGAGACCCAGTACTTC. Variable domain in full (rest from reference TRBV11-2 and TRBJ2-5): EAGVAQSPRYKIIEKRQSVAFWCNPISGHATLYWYQQILGQGPKLLIQFQNNGVVDDSQLPKDRFSAERLKGVDSTLKIQPAKLEDSAVYLCASSLERGLETQYFGPGTRLLVL.

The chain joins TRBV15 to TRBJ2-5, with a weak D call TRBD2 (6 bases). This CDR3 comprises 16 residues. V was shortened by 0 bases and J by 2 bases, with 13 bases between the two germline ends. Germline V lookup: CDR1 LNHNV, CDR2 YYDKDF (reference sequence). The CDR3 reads CATSRDLSGPQETQYF. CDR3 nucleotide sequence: TGTGCCACCAGCAGAGATCTGAGCGGGCCTCAAGAGACCCAGTACTTC. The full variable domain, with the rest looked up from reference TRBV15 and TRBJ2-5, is DAMVIQNPRYQVTQFGKPVTLSCSQTLNHNVMYWYQQKSSQAPKLLFHYYDKDFNNEADTPDNFQSRRPNTSFCFLDIRSPGLGDTAMYLCATSRDLSGPQETQYFGPGTRLLVL.

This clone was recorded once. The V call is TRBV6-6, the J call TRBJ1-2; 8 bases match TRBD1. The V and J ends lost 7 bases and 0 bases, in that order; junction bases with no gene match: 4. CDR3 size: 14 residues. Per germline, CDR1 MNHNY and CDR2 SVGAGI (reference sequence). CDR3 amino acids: CASTDRGANYGYTF. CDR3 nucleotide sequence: TGTGCCAGCACCGACAGGGGAGCTAACTATGGCTACACCTTC.

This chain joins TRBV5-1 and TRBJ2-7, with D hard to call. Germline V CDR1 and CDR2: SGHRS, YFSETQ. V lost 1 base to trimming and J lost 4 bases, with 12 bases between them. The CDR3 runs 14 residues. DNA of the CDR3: TGCGCCAGCAGCTTGTCCCTAGGCGGATACGAGCAGTACTTC. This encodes CASSLSLGGYEQYF.

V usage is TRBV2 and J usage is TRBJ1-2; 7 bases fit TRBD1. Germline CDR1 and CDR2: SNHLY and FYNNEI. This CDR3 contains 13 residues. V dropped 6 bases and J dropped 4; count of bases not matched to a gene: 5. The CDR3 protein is CASREQGTYGYTF. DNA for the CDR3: TGTGCCAGCAGGGAACAGGGGACCTATGGCTACACCTTC.

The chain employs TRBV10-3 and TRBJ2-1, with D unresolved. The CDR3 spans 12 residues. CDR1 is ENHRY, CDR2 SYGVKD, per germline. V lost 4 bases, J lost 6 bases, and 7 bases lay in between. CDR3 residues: CAISGGANEQFF. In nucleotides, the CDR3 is TGTGCCATCAGTGGTGGTGCCAATGAGCAGTTCTTC.

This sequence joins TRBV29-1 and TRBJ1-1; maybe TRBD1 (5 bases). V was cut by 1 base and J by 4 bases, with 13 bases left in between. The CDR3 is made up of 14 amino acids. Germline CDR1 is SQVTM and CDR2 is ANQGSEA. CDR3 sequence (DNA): TGCAGCGTTGAAGGGGTCAGGGTGGGCACTGAAGCTTTCTTT. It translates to CSVEGVRVGTEAFF. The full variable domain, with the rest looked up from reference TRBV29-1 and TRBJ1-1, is SAVISQKPSRDICQRGTSLTIQCQVDSQVTMMFWYRQQPGQSLTLIATANQGSEATYESGFVIDKFPISRPNLTFSTLTVSNMSPEDSSIYLCSVEGVRVGTEAFFGQGTRLTVV.